Listed below are T cell receptor beta chains from one sample, sequenced in a study of Graves' ophthalmopathy and Graves' hyperthyroidism. Each CDR3 protein is one row after TCRdb ran MiXCR on the multiplex PCR reads. Among 1 million to 1.3 million distinct CDR3 sequences listed, approximately 35% were seen once. Sequencing input: peripheral blood or thyroid tissue (not recorded which). These receptors were collected from an adult man with Graves' hyperthyroidism. Both conserved end residues are part of each CDR3. A D gene is named only where the DNA matches it firmly. For some rows the clone size is stated as once, few or many, or as a class when expanded; others skip it.

-	TRBV10-3	-	TRBJ2-7	CASSYPLGGLDEQYF	TGTGCCAGCAGTTACCCGCTGGGAGGTCTTGACGAGCAGTACTTC
-	TRBV5-4	-	TRBJ2-5	CASSLAGSRRTQYF	TGTGCCAGCAGCTTGGCCGGCTCGCGGAGGACCCAGTACTTC
-	TRBV7-6	many	TRBJ2-7	CASSRTEGAYEQYF	TGTGCCAGCAGCCGAACGGAGGGGGCCTACGAGCAGTACTTC
-	TRBV18	few	TRBJ2-7	CASSPDASYEQYF	TGTGCCAGCTCACCGGATGCTTCCTACGAGCAGTACTTC
-	TRBV7-8	few	TRBJ1-2	CASSLGLSYGYTF	TGTGCCAGCAGCCTGGGCCTTTCCTATGGCTACACCTTC
-	TRBV4-3	-	TRBJ2-6	CASSQDRGGWDSGANVLTF	TGCGCCAGCAGCCAAGATAGGGGGGGCTGGGACTCTGGGGCCAACGTCCTGACTTTC
TRBD2	TRBV7-8	many	TRBJ2-7	CASSLSRAAGAPYEQYF	TGTGCCAGCAGCTTATCACGGGCAGCGGGAGCACCCTACGAGCAGTACTTC
-	TRBV10-3	many	TRBJ2-7	CAISGRQGSTYEQYF	TGTGCCATCAGTGGGCGGCAGGGTAGTACCTACGAGCAGTACTTC
TRBD1	TRBV19	-	TRBJ2-7	CASSPGGQGIYEQYF	TGTGCCAGCAGCCCAGGGGGACAGGGGATCTACGAGCAGTACTTC
-	TRBV19	many	TRBJ1-4	CASRRTPLVREKLFF	TGTGCCAGTAGGCGGACACCCCTGGTACGTGAAAAACTGTTTTTT
TRBD1	TRBV7-2	-	TRBJ1-5	CASSSGRTGSVGNQPQHF	TGTGCCAGCAGCTCGGGTCGGACAGGGAGCGTTGGCAATCAGCCCCAGCATTTT
-	TRBV7-8	few	TRBJ1-6	CASSLVLPPSPLHF	TGTGCCAGCAGCTTAGTCCTTCCTCCTTCACCCCTCCACTTT
-	TRBV7-9	-	TRBJ2-7	CAGRTAPIQYF	TGTGCCGGACGGACGGCGCCGATCCAGTACTTC
-	TRBV20-1	-	TRBJ1-6	CSAPQLGNSPLHF	TGCAGTGCCCCTCAGCTGGGGAATTCACCCCTCCACTTT
TRBD2	TRBV20-1	few	TRBJ2-3	CSARDPSGSTDTQYF	TGCAGTGCTAGAGATCCTAGCGGGAGCACAGATACGCAGTATTTT
TRBD1	TRBV5-8	many	TRBJ2-7	CASSLRTGVGYEQYF	TGTGCCAGCAGCTTAAGGACAGGGGTTGGCTACGAGCAGTACTTC
-	TRBV15	-	TRBJ2-5	CATSSPPSRIETQYF	TGTGCCACCAGCAGCCCCCCCAGCCGCATCGAGACCCAGTACTTC
TRBD1	TRBV20-1	many	TRBJ1-4	CSANRQGRNEKLFF	TGCAGTGCTAATCGACAGGGGCGAAATGAAAAACTGTTTTTT
-	TRBV5-1	many	TRBJ1-2	CASSPEAGVSGYTF	TGCGCCAGCAGCCCGGAGGCAGGCGTGAGTGGCTACACCTTC
TRBD1	TRBV7-2	many	TRBJ2-2	CASSLVTGATGELFF	TGTGCCAGCAGCTTAGTTACAGGGGCAACCGGGGAGCTGTTTTTT
TRBD2	TRBV5-5	few	TRBJ2-7	CASSSAASGSRYEQYF	TGTGCCAGCAGCTCCGCCGCTAGCGGGAGTCGTTACGAGCAGTACTTC
TRBD1	TRBV6-4	-	TRBJ1-2	CASSPGQGLYGYTF	TGTGCCAGCAGCCCGGGACAGGGGCTCTATGGCTACACCTTC
TRBD1	TRBV7-8	many	TRBJ1-2	CASSAGTGPYGYTF	TGTGCCAGCAGCGCGGGGACAGGTCCCTATGGCTACACCTTC